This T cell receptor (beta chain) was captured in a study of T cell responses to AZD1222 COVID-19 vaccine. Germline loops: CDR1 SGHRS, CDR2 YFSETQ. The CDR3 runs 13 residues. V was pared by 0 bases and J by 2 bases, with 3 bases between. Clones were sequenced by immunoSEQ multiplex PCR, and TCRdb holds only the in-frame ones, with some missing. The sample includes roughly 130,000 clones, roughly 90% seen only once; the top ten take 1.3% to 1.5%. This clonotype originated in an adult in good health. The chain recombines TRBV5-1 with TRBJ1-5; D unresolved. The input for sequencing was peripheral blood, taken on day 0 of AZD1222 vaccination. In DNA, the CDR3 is TGCGCCAGCAGCTTGGCAGGCAATCAGCCCCAGCATTTT. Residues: CASSLAGNQPQHF.